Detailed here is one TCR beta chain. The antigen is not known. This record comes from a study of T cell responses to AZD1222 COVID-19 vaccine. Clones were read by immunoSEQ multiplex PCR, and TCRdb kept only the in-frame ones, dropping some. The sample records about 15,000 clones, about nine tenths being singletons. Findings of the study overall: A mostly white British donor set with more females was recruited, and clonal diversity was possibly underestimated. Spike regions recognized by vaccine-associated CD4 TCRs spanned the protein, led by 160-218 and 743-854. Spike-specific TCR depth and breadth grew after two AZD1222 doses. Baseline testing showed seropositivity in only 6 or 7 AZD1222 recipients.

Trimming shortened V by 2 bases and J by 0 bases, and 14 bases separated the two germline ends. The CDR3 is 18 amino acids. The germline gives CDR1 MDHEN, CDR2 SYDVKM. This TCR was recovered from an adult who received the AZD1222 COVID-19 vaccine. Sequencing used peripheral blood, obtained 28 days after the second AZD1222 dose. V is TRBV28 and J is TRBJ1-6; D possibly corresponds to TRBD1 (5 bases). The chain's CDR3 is CASSLKGRASSYNSPLHF. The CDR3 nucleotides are TGTGCCAGCAGTTTAAAGGGCAGGGCAAGCTCCTATAATTCACCCCTCCACTTT.